The TCR beta chain under discussion was sequenced for a study of technical replicates of blood from several donors. CDR3 length equals 16 residues. The J segment lost 3 bases and the V segment lost 4 bases, leaving 6 bases of the junction unmatched. CDR1 SEHNR and CDR2 FQNEAQ come from the germline V gene (reference sequence). Profiling relied on immunoSEQ multiplex PCR, and the TCRdb table lists in-frame clones only, not all of them. The data hold roughly 80,000 clones, with 93% observed a single time. Source material: T cells isolated from PBMCs. The clonotype comes from a human donor in good health. The genes are TRBV7-9 and TRBJ2-3, with 11 bases lining up with TRBD2. In nucleotides, the CDR3 is TGTGCCAGCAGCTCCTCACTAGCGGGAGTAACAGATACGCAGTATTTT. Translated, it gives CASSSSLAGVTDTQYF.